The rows below give T cell receptor beta chains drawn from one sample of a study of cytomegalovirus exposure and HLA in healthy donors. Sequencing used immunoSEQ multiplex PCR; TCRdb keeps in-frame clones, though not all of them. The repertoire holds over 100,000 clones, with 72% as singletons. The specimen was PBMCs. The receptors come from a man over 45 in good health and CMV-seropositive. Both conserved end residues are part of each CDR3. The D gene is left open where the match is weak. Size values are once, few and many counts, or a class for expanded clones, and some rows have none.

abundance	d_gene	j_gene	v_gene	CDR3nt	CDR3aa
.	TRBD1	TRBJ1-5	TRBV19	TGTGCCAGTAGTAGAGGGACAGGGGGCTCCAATCAGCCCCAGCATTTT	CASSRGTGGSNQPQHF
.	TRBD1	TRBJ1-2	TRBV19	TGTGCCAGTAGGTTGACAGGGATAAACTATGGCTACACCTTC	CASRLTGINYGYTF
.	.	TRBJ1-5	TRBV7-2	TGTGCCAGCAGCCCACGACAGCGAAATCAGCCCCAGCATTTT	CASSPRQRNQPQHF
.	TRBD2	TRBJ2-1	TRBV18	TGTGCCAGCTCAACCGGGACTACCAATGAGCAGTTCTTC	CASSTGTTNEQFF
few	TRBD1	TRBJ1-5	TRBV16	TGTGCCAGCAGCCCTCAGACAGGGCTTAATCAGCCCCAGCATTTT	CASSPQTGLNQPQHF
.	.	TRBJ1-1	TRBV28	TGTGCCACAAAAACGGGGGGCACTGAAGCTTTCTTT	CATKTGGTEAFF
.	TRBD2	TRBJ2-3	TRBV7-2	TGTGCCAGCAGCTTAGTACGGGGAGGGGTTAACACAGATACGCAGTATTTT	CASSLVRGGVNTDTQYF
.	.	TRBJ2-3	TRBV6-5	TGTGCCAGCAGTTACTCGACGGGTGCGACGCAGTATTTT	CASSYSTGATQYF
.	TRBD1	TRBJ1-1	TRBV2	TGTGCCAGCAGTCCGACAGGGGCCGTGGCTTTCTTT	CASSPTGAVAFF
.	.	TRBJ2-3	TRBV6-1	TGTGCCAGCAGCCTGGGACATGTTAGCACAGATACGCAGTATTTT	CASSLGHVSTDTQYF
.	TRBD1	TRBJ2-5	TRBV7-9	TGTGCCAGCAGCTTAGGGACAGGGGGAGAGACCCAGTACTTC	CASSLGTGGETQYF
once	.	TRBJ2-2	TRBV19	TGTGCCAGTATGCCCAGGGGTTTGCGCCTCGGGGAGCTGTTTTTT	CASMPRGLRLGELFF
.	.	TRBJ1-1	TRBV5-1	TGCGCCAGCAGCCCGCAGGGATATGGCACTGAAGCTTTCTTT	CASSPQGYGTEAFF
.	TRBD2	TRBJ2-3	TRBV15	TGTGCCACCAGCCAAGAGATCTCAGGACTAGCGGGAGAAGATACGCAGTATTTT	CATSQEISGLAGEDTQYF
.	TRBD2	TRBJ2-1	TRBV4-1	TGCGCCAGCAGCCAGGCGACTAGCGGGGGCCGCTACAATGAGCAGTTCTTC	CASSQATSGGRYNEQFF
.	.	TRBJ2-3	TRBV9	TGTGCCAGCAGCGTAGGGACGGGAAGCACAGATACGCAGTATTTT	CASSVGTGSTDTQYF
.	TRBD1	TRBJ1-2	TRBV5-4	TGTGCCAGCAGCTTGGGGGTACAGGGGGTCAAAGTAGGAGGCTACACCTTC	CASSLGVQGVKVGGYTF
.	.	TRBJ1-2	TRBV27	TGTGCCAGCAGTTTAAACATCCAGGCTACTAACTATGGCTACACCTTC	CASSLNIQATNYGYTF
.	TRBD1	TRBJ1-1	TRBV9	TGTGCCAGCAGCGTCAGGGGGCCAGGAGGGACTGAAGCTTTCTTT	CASSVRGPGGTEAFF
.	.	TRBJ2-5	TRBV11-2	TGTGCCAGCAGCCCTCTAGCGTCTGTAGAGACCCAGTACTTC	CASSPLASVETQYF
.	TRBD2	TRBJ2-7	TRBV7-9	TGTGCCAGCAGCTTAAGCGGGAGCAGGGACTACGAGCAGTACTTC	CASSLSGSRDYEQYF
.	.	TRBJ1-2	TRBV7-2	TGTGCCAGCAGCGTTAAACAGGGCTATGGCTACACCTTC	CASSVKQGYGYTF
few	.	TRBJ2-1	TRBV6-4	TGTGCCAGCAGCCCTACTAGCTCCTACAATGAGCAGTTCTTC	CASSPTSSYNEQFF
.	.	TRBJ2-2	TRBV5-1	TGCGCCAGCAGCTTGGAAGCGGTGAACACCGGGGAGCTGTTTTTT	CASSLEAVNTGELFF
.	.	TRBJ1-6	TRBV19	TGTGCCAGTAGCAGGGAAATTTATAATTCACCCCTCCACTTT	CASSREIYNSPLHF
.	TRBD1	TRBJ1-1	TRBV11-3	TGTGCCAGCAGCTCGCAGGGGGGACTGAACACTGAAGCTTTCTTT	CASSSQGGLNTEAFF
.	TRBD2	TRBJ2-3	TRBV10-1	TGCGCCAGCGGGACTAGTCCTAGCACAGATACGCAGTATTTT	CASGTSPSTDTQYF
.	.	TRBJ1-1	TRBV6-4	TGTGCCAGCAGGCAGGGACAGAACACTGAAGCTTTCTTT	CASRQGQNTEAFF
.	.	TRBJ1-1	TRBV18	TGTGCCAGCTCACCAGGACAGTGGAACACTGAAGCTTTCTTT	CASSPGQWNTEAFF
.	TRBD1	TRBJ1-2	TRBV29-1	TGCAGCGTTGAGACAGGGAGATCCTATGGCTACACCTTC	CSVETGRSYGYTF
few	.	TRBJ2-1	TRBV5-1	TGCGCCAGCAGCTTGCCCGACGAACAGGGTGAGCAGTTCTTC	CASSLPDEQGEQFF
.	TRBD1	TRBJ2-5	TRBV5-5	TGTGCCAGTGGGACGGACAGGACGCCCTGGGAGACCCAGTACTTC	CASGTDRTPWETQYF
few	.	TRBJ2-7	TRBV2	TGTGCCAGTATGGACAGTTCCTACGAGCAGTACTTC	CASMDSSYEQYF
few	.	TRBJ1-4	TRBV2	TGTGCCAGCAGCACAGGGCTATGGGAAAAACTGTTTTTT	CASSTGLWEKLFF
.	TRBD1	TRBJ1-1	TRBV18	TGTGCCAGCTCACCTTACGGACAGGGGGGGACTGAAGCTTTCTTT	CASSPYGQGGTEAFF
once	.	TRBJ1-2	TRBV9	TGTGCCAGCAGCGTACAGGAAACAAACTATGGCTACACCTTC	CASSVQETNYGYTF
.	TRBD2	TRBJ2-3	TRBV11-2	TGTGCCAGCAGCTCCAGGACTAGCGTGAGAGATACGCAGTATTTT	CASSSRTSVRDTQYF
.	TRBD2	TRBJ2-1	TRBV7-9	TGTGCCAGCAGCTTCGGGGGGGTTGAGCAGTTCTTC	CASSFGGVEQFF
.	TRBD1	TRBJ2-7	TRBV7-8	TGTGCCAGCAGCTTAGCGACGGGACAGGTAGTAGACGAGCAGTACTTC	CASSLATGQVVDEQYF
.	.	TRBJ1-1	TRBV7-9	TGTGCCAGCAGCTTAGTTATCCCGAACACTGAAGCTTTCTTT	CASSLVIPNTEAFF
.	TRBD1	TRBJ1-2	TRBV25-1	TGTGCCAGCAGGGGCGAATTGGGACAGGTCGACTATGGCTACACCTTC	CASRGELGQVDYGYTF
few	.	TRBJ2-3	TRBV2	TGTGCCAGCAGTGTGGGGACTCGGGTAGGGTCAGATACGCAGTATTTT	CASSVGTRVGSDTQYF
once	.	TRBJ2-1	TRBV27	TGTGCCAGCAGTTTCAACAATGAGCAGTTCTTC	CASSFNNEQFF
.	.	TRBJ1-5	TRBV2	TGTGCCAGCGGGGCTTTGGGTAGCGGTCAGCCCCAGCATTTT	CASGALGSGQPQHF
.	.	TRBJ1-4	TRBV4-1	TGCGCCAGCAGCCAACTTCGGACAGTCGCGGATAATGAAAAACTGTTTTTT	CASSQLRTVADNEKLFF
.	.	TRBJ2-3	TRBV28	TGTGCCAGCAGTTCCCCCCATGAGGGCACAGATACGCAGTATTTT	CASSSPHEGTDTQYF
once	.	TRBJ2-3	TRBV19	TGTGCCAGTAGTATGGGGTCGGGGAGCAGCACAGATACGCAGTATTTT	CASSMGSGSSTDTQYF
.	TRBD1	TRBJ1-1	TRBV5-6	TGTGCCAGCAGCTTGCGGCTTAACAGGGGGCAGACTGAAGCTTTCTTT	CASSLRLNRGQTEAFF
.	TRBD1	TRBJ1-5	TRBV5-4	TGTGCCAGCAGCTTGGCGGGGACAGTCCCTTCGCCCCAGCATTTT	CASSLAGTVPSPQHF
.	TRBD1	TRBJ2-1	TRBV11-2	TGTGCCAGCAGCCGCCAGGGGGAGCAGCTCTTC	CASSRQGEQLF
.	.	TRBJ2-7	TRBV11-2	TGTGCCAGCAGCTTAGGCCAGAACCCTTTTTACGAGCAGTACTTC	CASSLGQNPFYEQYF